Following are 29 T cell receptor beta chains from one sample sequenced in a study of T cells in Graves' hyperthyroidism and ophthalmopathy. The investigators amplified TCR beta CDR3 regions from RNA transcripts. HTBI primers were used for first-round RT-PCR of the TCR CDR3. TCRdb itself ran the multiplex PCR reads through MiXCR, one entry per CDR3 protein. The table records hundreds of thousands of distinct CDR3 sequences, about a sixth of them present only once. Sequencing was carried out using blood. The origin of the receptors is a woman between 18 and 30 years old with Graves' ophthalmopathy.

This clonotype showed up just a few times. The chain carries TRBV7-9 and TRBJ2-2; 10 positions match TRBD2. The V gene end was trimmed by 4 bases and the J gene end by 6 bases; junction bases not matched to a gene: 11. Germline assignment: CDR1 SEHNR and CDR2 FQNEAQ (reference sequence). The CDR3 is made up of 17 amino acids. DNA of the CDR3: TGTGCCAGCAGCTCCAGCGGGAGGGCCTCGTCGGCCGGGGAGCTGTTTTTT. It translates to CASSSSGRASSAGELFF.

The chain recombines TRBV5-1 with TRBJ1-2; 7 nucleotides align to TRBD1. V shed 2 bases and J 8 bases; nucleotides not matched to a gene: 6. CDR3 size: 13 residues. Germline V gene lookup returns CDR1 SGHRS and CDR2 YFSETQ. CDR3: CASSFGQAGGYTF. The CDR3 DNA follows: TGCGCCAGCAGCTTCGGACAGGCGGGCGGCTACACCTTC.

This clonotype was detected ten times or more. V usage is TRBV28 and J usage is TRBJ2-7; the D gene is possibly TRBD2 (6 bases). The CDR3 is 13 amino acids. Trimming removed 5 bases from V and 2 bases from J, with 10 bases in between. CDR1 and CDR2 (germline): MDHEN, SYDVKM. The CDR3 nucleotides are TGTGCCAGCAGTATCCGGGAGCCCTACGAGCAGTACTTC. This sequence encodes CASSIREPYEQYF. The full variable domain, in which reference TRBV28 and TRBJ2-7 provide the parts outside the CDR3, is DVKVTQSSRYLVKRTGEKVFLECVQDMDHENMFWYRQDPGLGLRLIYFSYDVKMKEKGDIPEGYSVSREKKERFSLILESASTNQTSMYLCASSIREPYEQYFGPGTRLTVT.

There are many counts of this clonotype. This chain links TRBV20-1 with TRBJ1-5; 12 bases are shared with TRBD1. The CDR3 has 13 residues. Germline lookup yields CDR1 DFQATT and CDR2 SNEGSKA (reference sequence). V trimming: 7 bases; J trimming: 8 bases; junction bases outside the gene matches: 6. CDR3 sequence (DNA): TGCAGTGGTTCCGGGACAGGGGGCGAGCCCCAGCATTTT. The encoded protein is CSGSGTGGEPQHF.

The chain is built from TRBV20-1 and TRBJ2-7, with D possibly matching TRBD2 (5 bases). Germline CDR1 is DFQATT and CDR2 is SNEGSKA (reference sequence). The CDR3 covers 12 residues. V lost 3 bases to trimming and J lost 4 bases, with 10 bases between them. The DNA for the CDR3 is TGCAGTGCTAGTTATAGCGTTTACGAGCAGTACTTC. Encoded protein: CSASYSVYEQYF.

The chain's CDR3 is CASSLSGEYQPQHF. For the CDR3, the DNA is TGTGCCAGCAGCTTATCAGGGGAATATCAGCCCCAGCATTTT. This chain joins TRBV7-2 and TRBJ1-5; tentative D call: TRBD1 (6 bases). Between the trimmed V and J ends, which lost 2 bases and 5 bases, there was a span of 10 bases. Germline-derived CDR1 and CDR2 are SGHTA and FQGNSA. The length of the CDR3 is 14 residues.

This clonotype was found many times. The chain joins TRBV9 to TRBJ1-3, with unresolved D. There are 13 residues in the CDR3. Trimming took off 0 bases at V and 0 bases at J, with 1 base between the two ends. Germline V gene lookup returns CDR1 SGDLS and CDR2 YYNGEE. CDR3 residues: CASSVGSGNTIYF. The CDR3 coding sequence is TGTGCCAGCAGCGTAGGCTCTGGAAACACCATATATTTT.

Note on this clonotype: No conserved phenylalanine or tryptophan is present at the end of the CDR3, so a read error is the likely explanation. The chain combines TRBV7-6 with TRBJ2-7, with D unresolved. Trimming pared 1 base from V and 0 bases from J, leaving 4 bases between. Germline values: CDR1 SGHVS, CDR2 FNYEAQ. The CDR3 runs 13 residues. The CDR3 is CASSLENSYEQYS. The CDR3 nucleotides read TGTGCCAGCAGCTTAGAGAACTCCTACGAGCAGTACTCC.

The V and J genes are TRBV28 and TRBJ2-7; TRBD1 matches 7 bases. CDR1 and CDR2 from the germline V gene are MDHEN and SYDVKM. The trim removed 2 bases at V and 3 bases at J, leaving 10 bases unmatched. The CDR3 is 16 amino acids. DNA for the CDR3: TGTGCCAGCAGTTTAACCCCGACAGGGATACTCTACGAGCAGTACTTC. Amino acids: CASSLTPTGILYEQYF.

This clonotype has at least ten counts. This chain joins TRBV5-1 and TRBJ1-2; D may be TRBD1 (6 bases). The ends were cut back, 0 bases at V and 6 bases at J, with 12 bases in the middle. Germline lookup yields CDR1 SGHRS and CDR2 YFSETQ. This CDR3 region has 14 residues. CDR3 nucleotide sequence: TGCGCCAGCAGCTTGGGTACAGGGCTGGATGGCTACACCTTC. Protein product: CASSLGTGLDGYTF.

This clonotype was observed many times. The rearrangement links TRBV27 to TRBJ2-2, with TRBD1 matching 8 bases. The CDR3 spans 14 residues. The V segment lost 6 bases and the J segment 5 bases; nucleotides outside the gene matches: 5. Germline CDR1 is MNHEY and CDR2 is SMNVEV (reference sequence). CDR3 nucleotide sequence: TGTGCCAGCAGCGGACAGGGTTTGACCGGGGAGCTGTTTTTT. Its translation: CASSGQGLTGELFF.

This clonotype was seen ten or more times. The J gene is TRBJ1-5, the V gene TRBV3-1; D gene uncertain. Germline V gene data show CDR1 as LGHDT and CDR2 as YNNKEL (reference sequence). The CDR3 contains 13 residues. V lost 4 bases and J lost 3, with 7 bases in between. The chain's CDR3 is CASSPHPNQPQHF. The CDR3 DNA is TGTGCCAGCAGCCCCCACCCCAATCAGCCCCAGCATTTT.

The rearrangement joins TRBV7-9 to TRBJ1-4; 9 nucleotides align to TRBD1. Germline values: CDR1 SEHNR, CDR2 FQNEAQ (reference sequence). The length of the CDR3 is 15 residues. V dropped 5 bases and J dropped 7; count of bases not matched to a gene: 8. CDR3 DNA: TGTGCCAGCAGCGAATCCGGGACAGGGTTTGAAAAACTGTTTTTT. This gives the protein CASSESGTGFEKLFF.

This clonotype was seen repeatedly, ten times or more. CDR3 sequence (DNA): TGTGCCAGCAGCTTAGGGGCAGTCTACGAGCAGTACTTC. Translated, it gives CASSLGAVYEQYF. This sequence joins TRBV11-2 and TRBJ2-7; D remains unclear. V was shortened by 1 base and J by 3 bases, with 7 bases between the two germline ends. The CDR3 runs 13 residues. CDR1 is SGHAT and CDR2 is FQNNGV in the germline V gene.

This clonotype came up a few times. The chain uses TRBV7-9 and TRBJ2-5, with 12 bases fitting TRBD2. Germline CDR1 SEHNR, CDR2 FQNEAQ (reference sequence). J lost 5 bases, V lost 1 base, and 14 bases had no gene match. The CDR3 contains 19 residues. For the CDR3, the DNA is TGTGCCAGCAGCTTAGTCTCCTCCGCTAGCGGGAGGGTGAGGGAGACCCAGTACTTC. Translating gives CASSLVSSASGRVRETQYF.

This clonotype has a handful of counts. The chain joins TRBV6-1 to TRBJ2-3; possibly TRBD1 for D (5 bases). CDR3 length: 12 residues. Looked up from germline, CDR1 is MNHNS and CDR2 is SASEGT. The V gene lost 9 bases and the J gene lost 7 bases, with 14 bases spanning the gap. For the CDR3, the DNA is TGTGCCAGTCGGACACCACTTTATACGCAGTATTTT. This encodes CASRTPLYTQYF.

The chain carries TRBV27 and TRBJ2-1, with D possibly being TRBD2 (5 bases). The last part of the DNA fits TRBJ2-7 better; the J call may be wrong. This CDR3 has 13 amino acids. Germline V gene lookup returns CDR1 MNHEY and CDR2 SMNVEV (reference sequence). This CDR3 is CASKGLIYNEQYF. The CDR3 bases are TGTGCCAGCAAAGGACTGATTTACAATGAGCAGTACTTC.

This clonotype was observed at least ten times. The CDR3 region has the DNA TGTGCCAGCAGTACGGGACAGGGGGCGGACGAGCAGTACTTC. It specifies CASSTGQGADEQYF. The chain couples TRBV6-2 or TRBV6-3 to TRBJ2-7; TRBD1 agrees at 12 bases. CDR1 is MNHEY and CDR2 is SVGEGT in the germline V gene. Germline trimming cut 5 bases from V and 5 bases from J; bases unmatched to any gene: 4. There are 14 residues in the CDR3.

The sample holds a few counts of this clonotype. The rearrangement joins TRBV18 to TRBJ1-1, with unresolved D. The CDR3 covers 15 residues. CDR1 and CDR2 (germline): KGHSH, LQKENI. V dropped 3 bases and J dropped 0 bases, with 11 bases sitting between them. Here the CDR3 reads CASSPDGLMNTEAFF. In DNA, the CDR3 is TGTGCCAGCTCACCGGACGGCTTAATGAACACTGAAGCTTTCTTT.

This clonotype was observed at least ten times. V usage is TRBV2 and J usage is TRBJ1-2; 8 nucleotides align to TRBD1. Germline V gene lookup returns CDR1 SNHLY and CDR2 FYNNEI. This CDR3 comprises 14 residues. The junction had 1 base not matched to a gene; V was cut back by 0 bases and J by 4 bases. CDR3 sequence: CASSEAGQGYGYTF. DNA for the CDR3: TGTGCCAGCAGTGAAGCCGGACAGGGCTATGGCTACACCTTC.

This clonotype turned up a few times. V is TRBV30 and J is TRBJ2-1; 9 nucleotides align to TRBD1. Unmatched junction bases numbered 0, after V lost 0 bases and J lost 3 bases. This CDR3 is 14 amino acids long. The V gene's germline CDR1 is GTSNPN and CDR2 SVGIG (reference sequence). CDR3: CAWSVGQGYNEQFF. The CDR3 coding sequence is TGTGCCTGGAGTGTGGGACAGGGCTACAATGAGCAGTTCTTC.

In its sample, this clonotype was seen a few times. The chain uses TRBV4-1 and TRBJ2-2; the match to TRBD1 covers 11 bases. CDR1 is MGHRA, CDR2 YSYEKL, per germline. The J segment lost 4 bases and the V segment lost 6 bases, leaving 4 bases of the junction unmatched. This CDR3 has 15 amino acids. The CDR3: CASRMGTGGTGELFF. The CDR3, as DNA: TGCGCCAGCAGAATGGGGACAGGGGGCACCGGGGAGCTGTTTTTT.

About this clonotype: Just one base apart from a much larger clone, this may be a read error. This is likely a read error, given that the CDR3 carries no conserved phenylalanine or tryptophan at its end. CDR3 sequence reads: CASRPRGRMTDTQYV. The CDR3 nucleotides read TGTGCCAGCAGGCCGCGGGGGCGAATGACGGATACGCAGTATGTT. This sequence joins TRBV28 and TRBJ2-3, with a weak D call TRBD2 (7 bases). The CDR3 runs 15 residues. Trimming took 6 bases from V and 6 from J, leaving 19 bases between them. Germline CDR1 and CDR2: MDHEN and SYDVKM.

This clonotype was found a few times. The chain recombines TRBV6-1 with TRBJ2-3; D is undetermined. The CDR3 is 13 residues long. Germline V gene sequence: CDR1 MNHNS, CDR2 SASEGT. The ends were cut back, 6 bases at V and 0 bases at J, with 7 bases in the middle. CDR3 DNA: TGTGCCAGCAGACAGCTTAGCACAGATACGCAGTATTTT. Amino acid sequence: CASRQLSTDTQYF.

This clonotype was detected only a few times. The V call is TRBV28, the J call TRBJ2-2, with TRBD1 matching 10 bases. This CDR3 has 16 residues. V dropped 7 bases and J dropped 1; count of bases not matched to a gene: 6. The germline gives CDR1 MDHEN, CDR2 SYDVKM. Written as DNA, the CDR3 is TGTGCCAGCATTCTCCGGGACAGGGGGAACACCGGGGAGCTGTTTTTT. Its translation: CASILRDRGNTGELFF.

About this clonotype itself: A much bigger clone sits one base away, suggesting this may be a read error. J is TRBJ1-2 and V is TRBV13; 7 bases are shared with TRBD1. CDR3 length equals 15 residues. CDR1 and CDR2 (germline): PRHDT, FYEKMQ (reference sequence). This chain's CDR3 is CATDGEGASNHGYTF. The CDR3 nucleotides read TGTGCCACGGATGGTGAGGGGGCTTCTAACCATGGCTACACCTTC.

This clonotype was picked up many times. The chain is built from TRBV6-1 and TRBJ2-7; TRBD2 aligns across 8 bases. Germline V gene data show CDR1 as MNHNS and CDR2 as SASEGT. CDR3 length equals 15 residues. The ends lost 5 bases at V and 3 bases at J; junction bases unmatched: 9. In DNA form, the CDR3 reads TGTGCCAGCAGTACCGTGGCTAGCGGGTACTACGAGCAGTACTTC. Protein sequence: CASSTVASGYYEQYF.

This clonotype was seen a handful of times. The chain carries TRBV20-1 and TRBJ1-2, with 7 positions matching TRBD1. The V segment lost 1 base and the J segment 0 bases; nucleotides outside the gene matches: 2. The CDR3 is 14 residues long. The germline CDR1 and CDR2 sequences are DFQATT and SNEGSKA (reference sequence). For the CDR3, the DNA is TGCAGTGCTAGAGGACAGGGCGCTAACTATGGCTACACCTTC. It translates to CSARGQGANYGYTF.

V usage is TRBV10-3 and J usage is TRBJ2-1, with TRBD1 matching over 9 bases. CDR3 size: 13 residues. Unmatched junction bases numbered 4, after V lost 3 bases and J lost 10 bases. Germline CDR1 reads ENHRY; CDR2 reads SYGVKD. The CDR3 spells CAISELGQGEQFF. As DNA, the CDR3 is TGTGCCATCAGTGAACTCGGACAGGGGGAGCAGTTCTTC.